This TCR beta chain was sequenced for a study of T cell responses to AZD1222 COVID-19 vaccine. Whole-study findings and limits: Seropositive AZD1222 recipients at baseline numbered only 6 or 7.

Generated by immunoSEQ multiplex PCR, the TCRdb table keeps only in-frame clones and is missing some. This table has about 91,000 clones, approximately 90% appearing once. As concerns this clone: Its antigen is currently unknown.

The specimen was peripheral blood, collected 28 days after the second AZD1222 dose. The sequence came from an adult who received the AZD1222 COVID-19 vaccine.

The CDR3 DNA sequence: TGCAGTGCTAGTCCAACCAAGGGCTACACCTTC. Protein sequence: CSASPTKGYTF. The chain links TRBV20-1 to TRBJ1-2, with D uncertain. Germline V gene data show CDR1 as DFQATT and CDR2 as SNEGSKA (reference sequence). CDR3 length: 11 residues. V was clipped by 3 bases and J by 8 bases, with 10 bases between them.